The sequence of this T cell receptor (beta chain) was determined in a study of tumor-infiltrating lymphocytes in primary liver carcinoma. Turning to the study itself: Surgical resection was used to treat these primary liver carcinoma patients.

About this clonotype itself: Its specificity is unknown. A much larger clonotype is one base distant, so this may be a read error.

Unsorted whole blood supplied the blood RNA, and germline DNA was isolated too. Whole-study findings and limits: Lower overlap was observed for tumor-adjacent and tumor-blood pairs relative to tumor region pairs. Since the samples were bulk and unsorted, the CD4+ and CD8+ repertoires were not compared.

Synthesis of TCR beta cDNA was carried out from 500 ng total RNA with a constant-region primer. It was through three nested multiplex PCR rounds of slightly modified ARM-PCR that TCR beta libraries arose. TRBV1-TRBV30 forward primers and a C-beta reverse primer were used in the first two PCR rounds, which each ran for about 11 cycles. TCRdb processed the multiplex PCR reads anew with MiXCR; each CDR3 protein has one entry. The sample consists of approximately 300,000 distinct CDR3 sequences, roughly two thirds of them appearing once. The CDR3 is 13 residues long. Germline lookup yields CDR1 SEHNR and CDR2 FQNEAQ (reference sequence).

This rearrangement joins TRBV7-9 to TRBJ2-5; no reliable D call. The TCR originated in a middle-aged man with primary liver carcinoma and hepatitis B virus infection. The sequenced sample consisted of peripheral blood. This CDR3 reads CANSLDLQETQYF. CDR3 nucleotides: TGTGCCAACAGCTTGGATCTCCAAGAGACCCAGTACTTC.